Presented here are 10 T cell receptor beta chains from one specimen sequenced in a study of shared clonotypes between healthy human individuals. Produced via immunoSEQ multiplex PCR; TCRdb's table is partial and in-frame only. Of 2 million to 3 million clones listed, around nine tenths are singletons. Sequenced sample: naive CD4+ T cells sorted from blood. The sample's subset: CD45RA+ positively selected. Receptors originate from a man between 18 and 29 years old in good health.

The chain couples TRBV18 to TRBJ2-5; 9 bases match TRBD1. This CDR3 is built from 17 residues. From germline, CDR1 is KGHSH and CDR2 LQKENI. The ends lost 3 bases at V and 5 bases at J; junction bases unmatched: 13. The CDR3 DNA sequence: TGTGCCAGCTCACCGAAGCCTATACAGGGGGCAGGGGAGACCCAGTACTTC. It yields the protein CASSPKPIQGAGETQYF. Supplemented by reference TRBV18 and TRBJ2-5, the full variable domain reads NAGVMQNPRHLVRRRGQEARLRCSPMKGHSHVYWYRQLPEEGLKFMVYLQKENIIDESGMPKERFSAEFPKEGPSILRIQQVVRGDSAAYFCASSPKPIQGAGETQYFGPGTRLLVL.

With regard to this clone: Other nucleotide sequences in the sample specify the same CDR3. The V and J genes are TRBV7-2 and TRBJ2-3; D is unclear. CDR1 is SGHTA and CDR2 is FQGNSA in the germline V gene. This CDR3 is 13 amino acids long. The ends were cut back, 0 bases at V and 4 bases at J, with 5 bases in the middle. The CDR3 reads CASSLASADTQYF. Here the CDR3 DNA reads TGTGCCAGCAGCTTAGCATCCGCAGATACGCAGTATTTT.

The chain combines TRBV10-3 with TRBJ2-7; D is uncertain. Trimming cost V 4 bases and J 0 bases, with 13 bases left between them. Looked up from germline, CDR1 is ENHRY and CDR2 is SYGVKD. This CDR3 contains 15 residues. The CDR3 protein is CAISVGPQSSYEQYF. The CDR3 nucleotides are TGTGCCATCAGTGTTGGTCCACAGAGCTCCTACGAGCAGTACTTC.

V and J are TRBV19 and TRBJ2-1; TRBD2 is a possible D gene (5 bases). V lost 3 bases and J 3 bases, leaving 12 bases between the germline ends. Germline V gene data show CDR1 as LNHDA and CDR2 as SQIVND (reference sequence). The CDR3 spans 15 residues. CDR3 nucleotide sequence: TGTGCCAGTAGTATTAGGACTCTACTCTACAATGAGCAGTTCTTC. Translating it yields CASSIRTLLYNEQFF.

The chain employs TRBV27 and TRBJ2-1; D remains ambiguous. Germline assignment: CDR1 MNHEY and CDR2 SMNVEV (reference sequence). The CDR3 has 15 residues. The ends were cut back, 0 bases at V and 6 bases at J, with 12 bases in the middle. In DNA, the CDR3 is TGTGCCAGCAGTTTATCCCCCCCCTTGGTCAATGAGCAGTTCTTC. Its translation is CASSLSPPLVNEQFF.

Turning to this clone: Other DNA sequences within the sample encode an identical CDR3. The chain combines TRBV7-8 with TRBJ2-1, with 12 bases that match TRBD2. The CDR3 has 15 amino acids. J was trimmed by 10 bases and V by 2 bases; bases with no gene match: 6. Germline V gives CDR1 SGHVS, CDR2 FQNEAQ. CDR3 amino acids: CASSLRLAGVGEQFF. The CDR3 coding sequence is TGTGCCAGCAGCTTAAGACTAGCGGGAGTGGGGGAGCAGTTCTTC.

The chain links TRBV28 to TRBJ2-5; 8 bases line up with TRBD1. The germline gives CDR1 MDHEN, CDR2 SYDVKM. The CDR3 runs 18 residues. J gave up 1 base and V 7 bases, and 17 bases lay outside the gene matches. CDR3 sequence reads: CASTQDRVGLMVQETQYF. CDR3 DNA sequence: TGTGCCAGCACCCAGGACAGGGTAGGACTGATGGTCCAAGAGACCCAGTACTTC.

The chain's CDR3 is CATSGHSPTNYGYTF. As DNA, the CDR3 is TGTGCCACCTCGGGACACAGCCCCACTAACTATGGCTACACCTTC. This chain links TRBV6-6 with TRBJ1-2; TRBD1 might be the D (6 bases). The CDR3 covers 15 residues. CDR1 is MNHNY and CDR2 is SVGAGI in the germline V gene (reference sequence). V dropped 10 bases and J dropped 0 bases, with 18 bases sitting between them.

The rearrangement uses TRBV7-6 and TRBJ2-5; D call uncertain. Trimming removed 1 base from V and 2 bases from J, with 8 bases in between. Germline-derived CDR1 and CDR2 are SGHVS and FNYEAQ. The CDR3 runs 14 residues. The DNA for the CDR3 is TGTGCCAGCAGCTTAGTTCTGGTTCAAGAGACCCAGTACTTC. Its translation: CASSLVLVQETQYF. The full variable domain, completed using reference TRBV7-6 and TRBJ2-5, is GAGVSQSPRYKVTKRGQDVALRCDPISGHVSLYWYRQALGQGPEFLTYFNYEAQQDKSGLPNDRFSAERPEGSISTLTIQRTEQRDSAMYRCASSLVLVQETQYFGPGTRLLVL.

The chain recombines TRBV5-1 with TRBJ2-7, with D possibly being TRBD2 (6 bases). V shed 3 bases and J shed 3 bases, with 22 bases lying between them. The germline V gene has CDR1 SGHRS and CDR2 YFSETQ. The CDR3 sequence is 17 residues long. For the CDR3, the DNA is TGCGCCAGCAGCTCCGGAGGGACGGCAACTGTGGTCTACGAGCAGTACTTC. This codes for CASSSGGTATVVYEQYF.